This TCR beta chain was sequenced in a study of blood T cell repertoires in COVID-19. Study summary: PBMCs, B-cell-depleted T cells, or T cells provided the cDNA or gDNA that made up the material.

Original methodology: How many nucleated cells were present was estimated from reference gene primer amplification. Profiled with immunoSEQ multiplex PCR; TCRdb holds only in-frame clones, not every one. Clonal size and the V and J genes are those of that table, whereas D and trimming came from the DNA. The sample shows about 170,000 clones, approximately 86% of them seen only once. The V and J ends lost 1 base and 15 bases respectively, with 13 bases between them. Germline values: CDR1 SGHNT, CDR2 YENEEA. The CDR3 totals 12 residues. Seattle participants joined during active infection and were tracked over time. This clone appeared a few times.

The V and J genes are TRBV11-3 and TRBJ2-1; D possibly corresponds to TRBD1 (5 bases). This clonotype was obtained from a woman aged 80 or over with COVID-19, enrolled during active disease. What was sequenced was peripheral blood. The CDR3 nucleotides are TGTGCCAGCAGCTTAGGGTCCCAGGGCCTGTTCTTC. Translated, it gives CASSLGSQGLFF.